Presented here are 22 T cell receptor beta chains from one specimen sequenced in a study of blood T cell repertoires in COVID-19. TCRdb keeps only in-frame clones here, not all; method: immunoSEQ multiplex PCR. The repertoire holds 100,000 to 150,000 clones, with roughly 83% as singletons. The sequenced sample consisted of peripheral blood. These receptors all come from a man in his sixties with acute or convalescent COVID-19.

There are a few counts of this clone. The chain links TRBV3-1 (or the pseudogene TRBV3-2) to TRBJ2-3, with D hard to call. Trimming took 0 bases from V and 7 from J, leaving 14 bases between them. This CDR3 contains 15 residues. The germline V gene encodes CDR1 LGHDT and CDR2 YNNKEL (reference sequence). The CDR3 is CASSQDRNSPYTQYF. CDR3 nucleotide sequence: TGTGCCAGCAGCCAAGATCGGAACAGTCCTTATACGCAGTATTTT.

This clone was counted a single time. V is TRBV6-5 and J is TRBJ1-1; 7 nucleotides agree with TRBD1. Trimming removed 2 bases from V and 1 base from J; junction bases left unmatched: 4. This CDR3 has 15 residues. Germline V CDR1 and CDR2: MNHEY, SVGAGI. The CDR3 loop is CASSYTGTENTEAFF. CDR3 DNA: TGTGCCAGCAGTTACACCGGGACAGAGAACACTGAAGCTTTCTTT.

In the case of this clone: This same CDR3 is encoded by further DNA sequences in the sample. V gene TRBV30 combines with J gene TRBJ1-1; TRBD1 matches at 9 bases. Trimming removed 5 bases from V and 0 bases from J; junction bases left unmatched: 1. Per germline, CDR1 GTSNPN and CDR2 SVGIG (reference sequence). The CDR3 is 13 amino acids. The CDR3 region has the DNA TGTGCCTGGGGGACAGGGCTGAACACTGAAGCTTTCTTT. It translates to CAWGTGLNTEAFF.

V is TRBV5-1 and J is TRBJ1-2; TRBD1 is a possible D gene (6 bases). The CDR3 runs to 14 residues. With 0 bases removed from V and 6 bases from J, the gap between germline ends came to 12 bases. Germline V lookup: CDR1 SGHRS, CDR2 YFSETQ. The CDR3, as DNA: TGCGCCAGCAGCTTGGTACAGGGTGATGATGGCTACACCTTC. As protein: CASSLVQGDDGYTF. Together with reference TRBV5-1 and TRBJ1-2, the CDR3 gives the full variable domain: KAGVTQTPRYLIKTRGQQVTLSCSPISGHRSVSWYQQTPGQGLQFLFEYFSETQRNKGNFPGRFSGRQFSNSRSEMNVSTLELGDSALYLCASSLVQGDDGYTFGSGTRLTVV.

V gene TRBV10-3 combines with J gene TRBJ2-1; 8 positions agree with TRBD2. Germline V gene sequence: CDR1 ENHRY, CDR2 SYGVKD. V gave up 6 bases and J gave up 6 bases; unmatched junction bases: 16. CDR3 length: 17 residues. CDR3 in DNA: TGTGCCATCAGCAAAACTAGCGGCTTTTCAGAGGGCAATGAGCAGTTCTTC. This sequence encodes CAISKTSGFSEGNEQFF.

This clone was found once. V usage is TRBV11-2 and J usage is TRBJ2-1, with D possibly matching TRBD2 (5 bases). Trimming stripped 6 bases from V and 4 bases from J, with 10 bases between. The CDR3 totals 13 residues. Germline assignment: CDR1 SGHAT and CDR2 FQNNGV. The CDR3 bases are TGTGCCAGCAGTCCCGGGAAGTACAATGAGCAGTTCTTC. Protein: CASSPGKYNEQFF.

J is TRBJ1-6 and V is TRBV10-3; 8 bases agree with TRBD1. The CDR3 is made up of 14 amino acids. From germline, CDR1 is ENHRY and CDR2 SYGVKD. Trimming cost V 2 bases and J 9 bases; bases outside gene matches: 3. This chain's CDR3 is CAISEDRGSSPLHF. CDR3 DNA: TGTGCCATCAGTGAGGACAGGGGATCTTCACCCCTCCACTTT.

This sequence joins TRBV9 and TRBJ2-6, with 9 bases aligning to TRBD1. V dropped 3 bases and J dropped 2; count of bases not matched to a gene: 3. CDR3 length: 16 amino acids. The germline V gene has CDR1 SGDLS and CDR2 YYNGEE. CDR3 in amino acids: CASSEGDRAGANVLTF. Here the CDR3 DNA reads TGTGCCAGCAGCGAGGGGGACAGGGCTGGGGCCAACGTCCTGACTTTC.

The chain recombines TRBV29-1 with TRBJ1-1; 9 nucleotides align to TRBD1. CDR3 length: 13 residues. The J segment lost 1 base and the V segment lost 7 bases, leaving 4 bases of the junction unmatched. Germline values: CDR1 SQVTM, CDR2 ANQGSEA. In nucleotides, the CDR3 is TGCAGCGATCGACAGGGGGAGAACACTGAAGCTTTCTTT. Protein: CSDRQGENTEAFF.

In its sample, this clone was seen a few times. The V and J genes are TRBV7-8 and TRBJ1-2, with D hard to call. In germline, CDR1 is SGHVS, CDR2 FQNEAQ. V lost 1 base, J lost 4 bases, and 7 bases lay in between. The CDR3 sequence is 13 residues long. CDR3 DNA: TGTGCCAGCAGCTTAGTTCCCCTCTATGGCTACACCTTC. This gives the protein CASSLVPLYGYTF.

This chain uses TRBV19 with TRBJ2-2, with D maybe TRBD1 (6 bases). The V and J ends lost 9 bases and 1 base respectively, with 18 bases between them. Germline CDR1 is LNHDA and CDR2 is SQIVND (reference sequence). The CDR3 covers 16 residues. The CDR3, as DNA: TGTGCCAGCGAAGACTACGGGACACAGAACACCGGGGAGCTGTTTTTT. Translation gives CASEDYGTQNTGELFF.

The chain combines TRBV6-6 with TRBJ1-5; 11 nucleotides agree with TRBD1. Germline CDR1 MNHNY, CDR2 SVGAGI (reference sequence). V gave up 5 bases and J gave up 4 bases; unmatched junction bases: 7. This CDR3 is built from 16 residues. The CDR3 bases are TGTGCCAGCAGTCAATTAGGGACAGGGGGGAATCAGCCCCAGCATTTT. It translates to CASSQLGTGGNQPQHF.

The CDR3, as DNA: TGTGCCAGCAGCCCCCTGGCTAGCGGTTATCCGGGAGAGCAGTACTTC. The encoded protein is CASSPLASGYPGEQYF. The gene calls are TRBV7-9 and TRBJ2-7; 7 bases map to TRBD2. The CDR3 sequence is 16 residues long. V shed 5 bases and J 7 bases; nucleotides not matched to a gene: 17. The V gene's germline CDR1 is SEHNR and CDR2 FQNEAQ (reference sequence).

This chain uses TRBV2 with TRBJ1-5, with D uncertain. The CDR3 is 13 amino acids. Germline CDR1 is SNHLY and CDR2 is FYNNEI. V was clipped by 8 bases and J by 1 base, with 9 bases between them. The CDR3 spells CASGGGSNQPQHF. In DNA, the CDR3 is TGTGCCAGCGGCGGCGGGAGCAATCAGCCCCAGCATTTT.

In this sample, this clone turned up once. The V call is TRBV6-2 or TRBV6-3, the J call TRBJ2-5; 7 bases map to TRBD1. CDR1 is MNHEY, CDR2 SVGEGT, per germline. The CDR3 covers 14 residues. The trim removed 6 bases at V and 1 base at J, leaving 5 bases unmatched. The CDR3 nucleotides read TGTGCCAGCAGCAATTACAGGGGCCAAGAGACCCAGTACTTC. It codes for CASSNYRGQETQYF.

The chain couples TRBV2 to TRBJ2-3; 8 bases are shared with TRBD2. The germline V gene encodes CDR1 SNHLY and CDR2 FYNNEI. Losses at the gene ends were 6 bases for V and 5 bases for J; bases not matched to a gene: 7. There are 14 residues in the CDR3. CDR3 nucleotides: TGTGCCAGCAGATTAGCGGGGACGGGAGATACGCAGTATTTT. It is translated as CASRLAGTGDTQYF.

V is TRBV3-1 (or the pseudogene TRBV3-2) and J is TRBJ1-1; possible D gene TRBD1, 6 bases. This CDR3 is built from 13 residues. Trimming stripped 4 bases from V and 8 bases from J, with 14 bases between. Germline CDR1 LGHDT, CDR2 YNNKEL (reference sequence). The CDR3, as DNA: TGTGCCAGCAGCCCCCTACAGGGAACGGAAGCTTTCTTT. Translated, it gives CASSPLQGTEAFF.

V and J are TRBV9 and TRBJ1-2; D is ambiguous. Germline CDR1 is SGDLS and CDR2 is YYNGEE. This CDR3 is built from 14 residues. Trimming left V 0 bases short and J 0 bases short, with 6 bases between. CDR3 loop: CASSVGAPNYGYTF. As DNA, the CDR3 is TGTGCCAGCAGCGTAGGCGCCCCTAACTATGGCTACACCTTC.

The V gene is TRBV3-1 (or the pseudogene TRBV3-2), the J gene TRBJ2-7; the match to TRBD2 covers 12 bases. V shed 3 bases and J 6 bases; nucleotides not matched to a gene: 12. The CDR3 has 17 residues. CDR1 is LGHDT, CDR2 YNNKEL, per germline (reference sequence). CDR3 sequence reads: CASSQGLAGGSGSEQYF. In nucleotides, the CDR3 is TGTGCCAGCAGCCAGGGACTAGCGGGCGGTTCGGGTAGCGAGCAGTACTTC.

The chain has TRBV18 and TRBJ2-5; possibly TRBD2 for D (7 bases). This CDR3 is 14 amino acids long. Germline values: CDR1 KGHSH, CDR2 LQKENI. Trimming took off 8 bases at V and 0 bases at J, with 13 bases between the two ends. CDR3 nucleotides: TGTGCCAGCCGGGGGGCGGCGCACCAAGAGACCCAGTACTTC. Its protein product is CASRGAAHQETQYF.

This chain joins TRBV11-2 and TRBJ1-1, with D perhaps matching TRBD1 (6 bases). This CDR3 has 14 residues. Germline CDR1 SGHAT, CDR2 FQNNGV. V lost 7 bases and J lost 1, with 13 bases in between. The chain's CDR3 is CASTPGQTNTEAFF. In DNA form, the CDR3 reads TGTGCCAGCACCCCGGGACAAACGAACACTGAAGCTTTCTTT.

The genes are TRBV7-8 and TRBJ1-1; 8 nucleotides match TRBD1. The CDR3 runs 11 residues. CDR1 SGHVS and CDR2 FQNEAQ come from the germline V gene. The V gene end was trimmed by 5 bases and the J gene end by 8 bases; junction bases not matched to a gene: 1. The CDR3 DNA follows: TGTGCCAGCAGCCGGGACAGGGAAGCTTTCTTT. Protein product: CASSRDREAFF.